The 22 T cell receptor beta chains listed next were all sequenced from one sample in a study of metastatic and nonmetastatic thyroid tumors. TCRdb re-called the PCR reads via MiXCR. The table includes about 15,000 clones, 25% to 30% detected once. All patients were untreated before thyroid surgery. What was sequenced was tumor tissue. The receptor source for this set is a male donor with papillary thyroid cancer or a benign thyroid nodule (not recorded which). Some clones in this sample may be carry-over from other donors' samples.

In the case of this clone: The junction and the germline gene differ at one end; a read error may be behind it. The V and J genes are TRBV20-1 and TRBJ2-6, with D possibly matching TRBD1 (5 bases). Germline CDR1 reads DFQATT; CDR2 reads SNEGSKA (reference sequence). This CDR3 has 16 amino acids. The chain's CDR3 is CSASDSLLSGANFLTF. DNA for the CDR3: TGCAGTGCTAGCGACAGTTTGCTCTCTGGCGCCAACTTCCTGACTTTC.

This clone came up a few times. The chain joins TRBV6-6 to TRBJ2-1, with 11 bases lining up with TRBD2. The CDR3 extends over 18 amino acids. The V gene end was trimmed by 2 bases and the J gene end by 5 bases; junction bases not matched to a gene: 11. CDR1 and CDR2 from the germline V gene are MNHNY and SVGAGI (reference sequence). In nucleotides, the CDR3 is TGTGCCAGCAGTTACCTCACTAGCGGGAGCTCTCGCGACAATGAGCAGTTCTTC. Residues: CASSYLTSGSSRDNEQFF.

This clone was seen many times. The CDR3 DNA reads as TGCAGTGCTAAACACGGAAATACAGATACGCAGTATTTT. Translating it yields CSAKHGNTDTQYF. This chain links TRBV20-1 with TRBJ2-3; D remains unclear. Between the trimmed V and J ends, which lost 4 bases and 3 bases, there was a span of 11 bases. Germline CDR1 reads DFQATT; CDR2 reads SNEGSKA (reference sequence). The CDR3 runs 13 residues.

This clone was counted at least ten times. The chain joins TRBV9 to TRBJ1-4; tentative D call: TRBD1 (6 bases). Deletions cut 0 bases from V and 0 bases from J, with 12 bases between. The CDR3 has 17 amino acids. From germline, CDR1 is SGDLS and CDR2 YYNGEE. CDR3 DNA: TGTGCCAGCAGCGTAGGGGCGGACAGCTCAACTAATGAAAAACTGTTTTTT. Amino acid sequence: CASSVGADSSTNEKLFF.

The genes are TRBV24-1 and TRBJ2-7; the D gene could be TRBD1 or TRBD2 (5 bases each). The CDR3 covers 14 residues. Trimming left V 10 bases short and J 0 bases short, with 15 bases between. CDR1 is KGHDR and CDR2 is SFDVKD in the germline V gene. The CDR3: CATPGTASSYEQYF. The CDR3 region has the DNA TGTGCCACGCCCGGGACCGCATCCTCCTACGAGCAGTACTTC.

The sample holds a few counts of this clone. The genes are TRBV28 and TRBJ1-1, with D unclear. Per germline, CDR1 MDHEN and CDR2 SYDVKM. The CDR3 is made up of 17 amino acids. The germline V and J ends were trimmed by 1 base and 1 base, with 16 bases remaining between them. DNA for the CDR3: TGTGCCAGCAGTTTATATTACGGGAGGGAACCGAACACTGAAGCTTTCTTT. Its protein is CASSLYYGREPNTEAFF.

The V gene is TRBV28, the J gene TRBJ2-7; tentative D call: TRBD2 (6 bases). Trimming left V 6 bases short and J 2 bases short, with 14 bases between. The CDR3 length is 14 residues. Per germline, CDR1 MDHEN and CDR2 SYDVKM. CDR3 sequence reads: CASRSGRGPYEQYF. The CDR3 nucleotides are TGTGCCAGCAGGTCCGGGCGGGGCCCCTACGAGCAGTACTTC.

The chain couples TRBV6-1 to TRBJ2-1, with 12 bases lining up with TRBD2. CDR1 and CDR2 from the germline V gene are MNHNS and SASEGT. The length of the CDR3 is 16 residues. Unmatched junction bases numbered 10, after V lost 3 bases and J lost 10 bases. CDR3 loop: CASSDPLAGGPREQFF. The CDR3 DNA follows: TGTGCCAGCAGTGACCCTCTAGCGGGAGGGCCAAGGGAGCAGTTCTTC.

This clone showed up many times. The chain couples TRBV12-3 or TRBV12-4 to TRBJ1-2; D gene uncertain. V shed 1 base and J shed 9 bases, with 6 bases lying between them. This CDR3 spans 11 amino acids. CDR3 sequence (DNA): TGTGCCAGCAGTTTAGGTTTTAGCTACACCTTC. Translation: CASSLGFSYTF.

This clone was recorded many times. A clone one base away is much larger, so this may be a read error. The same CDR3 also results from other DNA sequences found in this sample. Here the CDR3 reads CASSTLDRTEAFF. The CDR3 coding sequence is TGTGCCAGCAGTACTTTGGACAGAACTGAGGCTTTCTTT. The chain uses TRBV6-1 and TRBJ1-1; a weak D match, TRBD1 (6 bases). The CDR3 covers 13 residues. The V gene's germline CDR1 is MNHNS and CDR2 SASEGT.

Relative to its sample, this clone is medium-sized. This sequence joins TRBV5-1 and TRBJ1-1, with 7 bases aligning to TRBD1. The junction had 8 bases not matched to a gene; V was cut back by 3 bases and J by 0 bases. CDR3 length: 16 residues. CDR1 and CDR2 from the germline V gene are SGHRS and YFSETQ. The CDR3 bases are TGCGCCAGCAGCTCTTCGCCGGGACAGCTGAACACTGAAGCTTTCTTT. This gives the protein CASSSSPGQLNTEAFF.

This clone was observed a handful of times. This chain connects TRBV2 to TRBJ2-2, with D hard to call. CDR3 length equals 13 residues. Trimming pared 1 base from V and 6 bases from J, leaving 6 bases between. The germline gives CDR1 SNHLY, CDR2 FYNNEI. CDR3 amino acids: CASSEVQAGELFF. For the CDR3, the DNA is TGTGCCAGCAGTGAAGTGCAGGCCGGGGAGCTGTTTTTT. Based on the CDR3 plus reference TRBV2 and TRBJ2-2, the full variable domain is EPEVTQTPSHQVTQMGQEVILRCVPISNHLYFYWYRQILGQKVEFLVSFYNNEISEKSEIFDDQFSVERPDGSNFTLKIRSTKLEDSAMYFCASSEVQAGELFFGEGSRLTVL.

Of note for this clone: At one end, the junction sequence differs from germline, possibly due to a read error. The chain recombines TRBV5-1 with TRBJ1-2; unclear D gene. In germline, CDR1 is SGHRS, CDR2 YFSETQ. The CDR3 is 15 residues long. The CDR3 spells CARKSSSGRMSGYNF. The CDR3, as DNA: TGCGCCAGAAAATCATCGAGCGGGCGGATGAGTGGCTACAACTTC.

Regarding this clone: Other DNA sequences within the sample encode an identical CDR3. V gene TRBV20-1 combines with J gene TRBJ1-5; a weak D match, TRBD1 (5 bases). Trimming removed 2 bases at V and 10 bases at J, with 12 bases between. Germline loops: CDR1 DFQATT, CDR2 SNEGSKA (reference sequence). The CDR3 contains 12 residues. CDR3 region: CSARPAGGPQHF. DNA for the CDR3: TGCAGTGCTAGACCCGCTGGGGGACCCCAGCATTTT.

The genes are TRBV5-1 and TRBJ2-2; 12 positions match TRBD2. The CDR3 contains 15 residues. Trimming cost V 5 bases and J 5 bases; bases outside gene matches: 4. The germline gives CDR1 SGHRS, CDR2 YFSETQ. The CDR3 DNA follows: TGCGCCAGCAGACCCGGGACTAGCGGGACCGGGGAGCTGTTTTTT. It codes for CASRPGTSGTGELFF.

This rearrangement joins TRBV6-1 to TRBJ1-1; no reliable D call. Trimming pared 11 bases from V and 11 bases from J, leaving 21 bases between. Germline lookup yields CDR1 MNHNS and CDR2 SASEGT. The CDR3 spans 12 residues. The CDR3 region is CALIPDGRRAFF. CDR3 DNA sequence: TGTGCCCTCATCCCTGACGGACGGCGGGCTTTCTTT.

This clone came up many times. The chain joins TRBV6-4 to TRBJ2-2; D may be TRBD1 (6 bases). The CDR3 runs to 13 residues. In germline, CDR1 is MRHNA, CDR2 SNTAGT. Trimming shortened V by 3 bases and J by 4 bases, and 6 bases separated the two germline ends. Here the CDR3 DNA reads TGTGCCAGCAGTGAGGGGGCCACCGGGGAGCTGTTTTTT. It is translated as CASSEGATGELFF.

This clone has at least ten counts. The chain couples TRBV2 to TRBJ2-2; 9 bases map to TRBD1. Germline V gene data show CDR1 as SNHLY and CDR2 as FYNNEI. This CDR3 has 15 residues. The trim removed 5 bases at V and 5 bases at J, leaving 6 bases unmatched. CDR3 sequence (DNA): TGTGCCAGCAGTAAACAGGGGGCGTTGACCGGGGAGCTGTTTTTT. Translating it yields CASSKQGALTGELFF.

This clone is judged medium-sized. V is TRBV27 and J is TRBJ1-5, with D uncertain. V dropped 6 bases and J dropped 5 bases, with 11 bases sitting between them. Germline V gene lookup returns CDR1 MNHEY and CDR2 SMNVEV (reference sequence). The CDR3 is 13 amino acids. The chain's CDR3 is CASRVDGYQPQHF. The CDR3 region has the DNA TGTGCCAGCAGGGTGGACGGATATCAGCCCCAGCATTTT.

This chain links TRBV18 with TRBJ1-1; a possible D gene is TRBD1 (5 bases). V gave up 3 bases and J gave up 3 bases, with 17 bases separating them. CDR3 length: 16 residues. CDR1 and CDR2 from the germline V gene are KGHSH and LQKENI. The CDR3: CASSPLVPGRDTEAFF. CDR3 coding DNA: TGTGCCAGCTCACCCCTCGTCCCGGGACGGGACACTGAAGCTTTCTTT. Using reference TRBV18 and TRBJ1-1 for the parts outside the CDR3, the full variable domain is NAGVMQNPRHLVRRRGQEARLRCSPMKGHSHVYWYRQLPEEGLKFMVYLQKENIIDESGMPKERFSAEFPKEGPSILRIQQVVRGDSAAYFCASSPLVPGRDTEAFFGQGTRLTVV.

Ten or more counts support this clone. The CDR3 sequence: CASSSTSVDTQYF. The CDR3 bases are TGTGCCAGCAGTTCTACCAGTGTAGATACGCAGTATTTT. V and J are TRBV13 and TRBJ2-3, with unresolved D. This CDR3 is 13 amino acids long. The V end lost 6 bases, the J end lost 5 bases, and 12 bases lay between the germline ends. Germline CDR1 is PRHDT and CDR2 is FYEKMQ (reference sequence).

The table lists this clone with many counts. The chain recombines TRBV11-1 with TRBJ2-2; possibly TRBD1 or TRBD2 for D (5 bases each). The CDR3 is made up of 16 amino acids. Germline values: CDR1 SGHAT, CDR2 FQDESV (reference sequence). V was trimmed by 5 bases and J by 2 bases, leaving 15 bases between them. The CDR3 bases are TGTGCCAGCAGCGGCACCGGGACGGTTAACACCGGGGAGCTGTTTTTT. Translating it yields CASSGTGTVNTGELFF. The entire variable domain, with the rest obtained from reference TRBV11-1 and TRBJ2-2, is as follows: EAEVAQSPRYKITEKSQAVAFWCDPISGHATLYWYRQILGQGPELLVQFQDESVVDDSQLPKDRFSAERLKGVDSTLKIQPAELGDSAMYLCASSGTGTVNTGELFFGEGSRLTVL.